This T cell receptor beta chain was sequenced for a study of T cell repertoires and HLA-DP antigens. Study overall: In vitro CD4+ alloreactivity was against HeLa-presented HLA-DP.

Regarding this clone: The antigen remains unidentified.

Germline lookup yields CDR1 MNHEY and CDR2 SMNVEV (reference sequence). The ends lost 3 bases at V and 2 bases at J; junction bases unmatched: 1. The CDR3 loop spans 14 amino acids. TCRdb keeps only in-frame clones here, not all; method: immunoSEQ multiplex PCR. The data hold over 60,000 clones, with 80% observed a single time. The sequence came from a man in his fifties or sixties in good health and CMV-seronegative. This chain connects TRBV27 to TRBJ2-5, with TRBD2 matching over 9 bases. The sample consisted of CD4+ T cells from PBMCs. CDR3 residues: CASSLAGGQETQYF. The CDR3 coding sequence is TGTGCCAGCAGTTTGGCGGGAGGGCAAGAGACCCAGTACTTC.